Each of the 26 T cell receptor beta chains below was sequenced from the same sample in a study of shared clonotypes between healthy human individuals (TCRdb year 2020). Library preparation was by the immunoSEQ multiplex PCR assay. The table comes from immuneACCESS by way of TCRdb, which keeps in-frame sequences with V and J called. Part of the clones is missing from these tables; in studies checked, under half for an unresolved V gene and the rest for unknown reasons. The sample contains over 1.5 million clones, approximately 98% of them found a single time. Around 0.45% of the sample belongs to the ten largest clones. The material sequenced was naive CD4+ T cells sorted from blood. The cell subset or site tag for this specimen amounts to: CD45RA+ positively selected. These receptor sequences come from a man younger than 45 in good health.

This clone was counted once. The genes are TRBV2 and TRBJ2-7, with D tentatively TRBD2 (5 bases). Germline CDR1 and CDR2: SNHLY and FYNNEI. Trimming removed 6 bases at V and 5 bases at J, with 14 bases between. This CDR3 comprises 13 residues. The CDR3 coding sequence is TGTGCCAGCAGCGCCGGACTCAGGCACGAGCAGTACTTC. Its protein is CASSAGLRHEQYF.

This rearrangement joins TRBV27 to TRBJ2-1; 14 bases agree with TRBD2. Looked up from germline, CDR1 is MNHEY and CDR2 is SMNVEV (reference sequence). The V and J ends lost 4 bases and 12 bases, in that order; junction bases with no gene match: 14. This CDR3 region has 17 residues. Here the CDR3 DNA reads TGTGCCAGCAGTTCGAGAACCGGGACTAGCGGGAGTTGGGCGCAGTTCTTC. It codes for CASSSRTGTSGSWAQFF.

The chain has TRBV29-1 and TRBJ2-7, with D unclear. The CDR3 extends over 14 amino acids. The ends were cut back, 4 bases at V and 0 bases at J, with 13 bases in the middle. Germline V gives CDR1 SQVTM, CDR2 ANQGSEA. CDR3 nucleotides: TGCAGCGTTGCTTGGAGTCAAAGCTCCTACGAGCAGTACTTC. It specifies CSVAWSQSSYEQYF.

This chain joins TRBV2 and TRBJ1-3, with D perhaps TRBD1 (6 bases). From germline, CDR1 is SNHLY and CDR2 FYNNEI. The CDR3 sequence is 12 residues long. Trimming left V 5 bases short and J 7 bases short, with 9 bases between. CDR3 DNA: TGTGCCAGCAGTAACAGGGACAACACCATATATTTT. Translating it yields CASSNRDNTIYF.

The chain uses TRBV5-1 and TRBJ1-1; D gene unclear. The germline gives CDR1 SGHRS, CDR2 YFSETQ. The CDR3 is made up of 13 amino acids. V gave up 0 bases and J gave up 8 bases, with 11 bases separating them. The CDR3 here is CASSLAAQREAFF. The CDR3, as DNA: TGCGCCAGCAGCTTGGCGGCACAACGGGAAGCTTTCTTT.

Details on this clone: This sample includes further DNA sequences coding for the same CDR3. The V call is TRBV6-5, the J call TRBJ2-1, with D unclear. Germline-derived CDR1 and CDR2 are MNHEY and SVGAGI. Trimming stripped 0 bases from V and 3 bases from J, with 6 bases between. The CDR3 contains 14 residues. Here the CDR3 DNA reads TGTGCCAGCAGTTACTCTCCGAGCTACAATGAGCAGTTCTTC. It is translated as CASSYSPSYNEQFF.

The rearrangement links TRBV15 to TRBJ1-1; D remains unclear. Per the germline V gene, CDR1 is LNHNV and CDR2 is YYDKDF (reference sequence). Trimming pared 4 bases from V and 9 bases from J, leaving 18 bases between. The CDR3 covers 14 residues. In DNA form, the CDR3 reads TGTGCCACCAGCAAAGACCGTTCTGAAATTAAAGCTTTCTTT. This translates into CATSKDRSEIKAFF.

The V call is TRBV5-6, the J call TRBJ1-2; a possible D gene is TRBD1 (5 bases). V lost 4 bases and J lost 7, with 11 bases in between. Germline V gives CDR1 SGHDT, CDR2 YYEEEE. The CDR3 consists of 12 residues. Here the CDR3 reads CASSEGRVGYTF. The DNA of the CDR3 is TGTGCCAGCAGCGAGGGGAGGGTTGGCTACACCTTC.

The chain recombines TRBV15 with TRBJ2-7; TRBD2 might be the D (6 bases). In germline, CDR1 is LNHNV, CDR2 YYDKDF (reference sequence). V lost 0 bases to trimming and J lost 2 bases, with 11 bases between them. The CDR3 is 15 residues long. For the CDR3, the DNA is TGTGCCACCAGCAGAGATAAGGGGAGGCCCTACGAGCAGTACTTC. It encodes CATSRDKGRPYEQYF.

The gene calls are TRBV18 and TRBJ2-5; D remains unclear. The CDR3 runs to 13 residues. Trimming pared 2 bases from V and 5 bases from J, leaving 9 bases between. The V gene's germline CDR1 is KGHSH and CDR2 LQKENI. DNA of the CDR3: TGTGCCAGCTCACCAGCAACCTGGGAGACCCAGTACTTC. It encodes CASSPATWETQYF.

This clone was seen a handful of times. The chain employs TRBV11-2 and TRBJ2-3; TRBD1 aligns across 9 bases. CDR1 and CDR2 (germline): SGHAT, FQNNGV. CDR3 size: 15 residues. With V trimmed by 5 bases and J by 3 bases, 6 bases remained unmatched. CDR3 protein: CASSPRDRATDTQYF. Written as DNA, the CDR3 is TGTGCCAGCAGCCCGCGGGACAGGGCGACAGATACGCAGTATTTT.

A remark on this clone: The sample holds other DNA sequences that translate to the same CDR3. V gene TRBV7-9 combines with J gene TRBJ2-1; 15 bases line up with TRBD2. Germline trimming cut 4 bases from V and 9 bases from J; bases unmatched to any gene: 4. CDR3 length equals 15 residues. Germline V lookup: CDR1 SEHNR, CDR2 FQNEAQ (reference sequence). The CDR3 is CASSSPGLAGGEQFF. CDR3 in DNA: TGTGCCAGCAGCTCTCCGGGACTAGCGGGAGGTGAGCAGTTCTTC.

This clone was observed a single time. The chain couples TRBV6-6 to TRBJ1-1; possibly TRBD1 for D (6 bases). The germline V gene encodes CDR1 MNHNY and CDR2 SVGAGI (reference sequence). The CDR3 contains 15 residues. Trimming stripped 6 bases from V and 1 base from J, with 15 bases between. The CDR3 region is CASSPGQSRNTEAFF. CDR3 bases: TGTGCCAGCAGCCCGGGACAAAGCCGGAACACTGAAGCTTTCTTT.

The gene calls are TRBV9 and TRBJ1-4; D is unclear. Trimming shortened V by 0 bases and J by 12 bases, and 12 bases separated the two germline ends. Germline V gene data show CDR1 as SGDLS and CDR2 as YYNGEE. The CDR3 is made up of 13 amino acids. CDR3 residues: CASSVEGRSQLFF. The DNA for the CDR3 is TGTGCCAGCAGCGTAGAGGGAAGGTCGCAACTGTTTTTT. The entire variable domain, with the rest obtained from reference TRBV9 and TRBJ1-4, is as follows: DSGVTQTPKHLITATGQRVTLRCSPRSGDLSVYWYQQSLDQGLQFLIQYYNGEERAKGNILERFSAQQFPDLHSELNLSSLELGDSALYFCASSVEGRSQLFFGSGTQLSVL.

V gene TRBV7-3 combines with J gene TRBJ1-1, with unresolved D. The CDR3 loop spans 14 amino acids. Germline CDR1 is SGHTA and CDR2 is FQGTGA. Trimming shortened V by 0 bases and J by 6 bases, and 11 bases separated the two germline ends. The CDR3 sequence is CASSLTLEGPEAFF. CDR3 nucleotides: TGTGCCAGCAGCTTAACCCTAGAGGGTCCTGAAGCTTTCTTT.

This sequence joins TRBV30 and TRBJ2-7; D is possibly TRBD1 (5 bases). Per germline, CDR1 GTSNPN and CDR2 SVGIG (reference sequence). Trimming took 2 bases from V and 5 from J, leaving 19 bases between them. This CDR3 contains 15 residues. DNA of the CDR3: TGTGCCTGGAGTAAATGGGGCCTGGGAATCCACGAGCAGTACTTC. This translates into CAWSKWGLGIHEQYF.

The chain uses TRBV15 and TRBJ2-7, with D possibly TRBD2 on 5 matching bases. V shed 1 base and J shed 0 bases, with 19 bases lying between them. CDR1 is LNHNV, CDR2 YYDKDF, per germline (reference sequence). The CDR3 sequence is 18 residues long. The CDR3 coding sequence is TGTGCCACCAGCAGAGCCAGACTACAGCGTTTGAGCTCCTACGAGCAGTACTTC. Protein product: CATSRARLQRLSSYEQYF.

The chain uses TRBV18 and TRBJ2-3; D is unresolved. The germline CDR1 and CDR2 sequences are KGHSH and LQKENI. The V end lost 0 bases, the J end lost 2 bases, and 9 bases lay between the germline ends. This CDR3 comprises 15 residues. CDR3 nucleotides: TGTGCCAGCTCACCACCGAGCCTTACCACAGATACGCAGTATTTT. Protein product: CASSPPSLTTDTQYF.

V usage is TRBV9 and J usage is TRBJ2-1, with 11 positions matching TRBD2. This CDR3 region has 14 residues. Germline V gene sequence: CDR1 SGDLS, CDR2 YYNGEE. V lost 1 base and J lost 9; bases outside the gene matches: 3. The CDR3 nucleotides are TGTGCCAGCAGCGTACATAGCGGGAGGGGTGAGCAGTTCTTC. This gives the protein CASSVHSGRGEQFF.

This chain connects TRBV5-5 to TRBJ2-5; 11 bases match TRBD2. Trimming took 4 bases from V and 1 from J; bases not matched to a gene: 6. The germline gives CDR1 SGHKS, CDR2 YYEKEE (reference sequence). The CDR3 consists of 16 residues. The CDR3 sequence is CASSPVAGGPQETQYF. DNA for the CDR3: TGTGCCAGCAGCCCGGTAGCGGGAGGGCCCCAAGAGACCCAGTACTTC. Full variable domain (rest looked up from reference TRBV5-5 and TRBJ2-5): DAGVTQSPTHLIKTRGQQVTLRCSPISGHKSVSWYQQVLGQGPQFIFQYYEKEERGRGNFPDRFSARQFPNYSSELNVNALLLGDSALYLCASSPVAGGPQETQYFGPGTRLLVL.

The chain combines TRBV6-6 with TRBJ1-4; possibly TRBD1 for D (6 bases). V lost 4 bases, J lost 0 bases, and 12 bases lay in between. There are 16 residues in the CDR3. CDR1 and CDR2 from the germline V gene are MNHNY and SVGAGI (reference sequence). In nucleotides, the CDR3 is TGTGCCAGCAGTTGGACAGTTGGAGCAACTAATGAAAAACTGTTTTTT. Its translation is CASSWTVGATNEKLFF.

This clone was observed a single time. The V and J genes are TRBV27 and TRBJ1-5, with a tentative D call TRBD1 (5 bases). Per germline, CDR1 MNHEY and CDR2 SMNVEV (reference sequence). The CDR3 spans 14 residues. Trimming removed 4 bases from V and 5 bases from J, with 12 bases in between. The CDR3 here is CASSYGGVDQPQHF. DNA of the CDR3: TGTGCCAGCAGTTACGGGGGGGTCGATCAGCCCCAGCATTTT.

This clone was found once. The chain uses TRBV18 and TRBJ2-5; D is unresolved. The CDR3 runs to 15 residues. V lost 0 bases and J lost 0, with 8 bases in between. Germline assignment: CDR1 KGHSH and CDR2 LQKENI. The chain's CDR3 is CASSPPMQNQETQYF. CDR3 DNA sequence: TGTGCCAGCTCACCACCGATGCAGAACCAAGAGACCCAGTACTTC. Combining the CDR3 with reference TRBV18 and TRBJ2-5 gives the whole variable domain NAGVMQNPRHLVRRRGQEARLRCSPMKGHSHVYWYRQLPEEGLKFMVYLQKENIIDESGMPKERFSAEFPKEGPSILRIQQVVRGDSAAYFCASSPPMQNQETQYFGPGTRLLVL.

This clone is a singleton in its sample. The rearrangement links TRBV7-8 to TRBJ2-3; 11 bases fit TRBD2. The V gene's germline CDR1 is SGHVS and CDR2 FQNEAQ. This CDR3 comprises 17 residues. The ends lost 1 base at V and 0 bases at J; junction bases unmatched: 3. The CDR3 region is CASSLEGLAESTDTQYF. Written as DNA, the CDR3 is TGTGCCAGCAGCTTAGAGGGACTAGCGGAGAGCACAGATACGCAGTATTTT. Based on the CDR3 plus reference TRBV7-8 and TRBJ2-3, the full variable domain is GAGVSQSPRYKVAKRGQDVALRCDPISGHVSLFWYQQALGQGPEFLTYFQNEAQLDKSGLPSDRFFAERPEGSVSTLKIQRTQQEDSAVYLCASSLEGLAESTDTQYFGPGTRLTVL.

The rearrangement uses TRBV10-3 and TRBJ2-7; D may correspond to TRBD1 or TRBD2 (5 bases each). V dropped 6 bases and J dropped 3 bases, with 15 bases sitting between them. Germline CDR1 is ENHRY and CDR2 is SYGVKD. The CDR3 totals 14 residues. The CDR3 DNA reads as TGTGCCATCAGACCGCCGGGGACCAACTACGAGCAGTACTTC. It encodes CAIRPPGTNYEQYF.

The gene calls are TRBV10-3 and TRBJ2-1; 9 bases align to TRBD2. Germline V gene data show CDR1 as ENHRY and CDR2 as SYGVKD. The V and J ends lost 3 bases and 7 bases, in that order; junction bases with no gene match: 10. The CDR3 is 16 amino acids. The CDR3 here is CAISESLAGQENEQFF. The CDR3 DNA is TGTGCCATCAGTGAATCGCTAGCGGGGCAGGAAAATGAGCAGTTCTTC.